This T cell receptor (beta chain) is from a study of circulating and synovial CD4+ cells in juvenile arthritis. Study-wide findings and caveats: Circulating pathogenic-like lymphocytes shared a substantially higher fraction of CDR3 sequences with synovium than bulk blood. Vbeta family usage analysis did not detect the pathogenic-like versus bulk difference. CPL and bulk CD4 samples differed at least tenfold in T cell genomes.

Assay used: immunoSEQ multiplex PCR; TCRdb lists only in-frame clones, some missing. In the table there are some 33,000 clones, approximately 94% of which are singletons. Turning to this clone: Antigen unknown.

This CDR3 has 16 amino acids. The J segment lost 5 bases and the V segment lost 0 bases, leaving 7 bases of the junction unmatched. The germline V gene encodes CDR1 KGHSH and CDR2 LQKENI. Sample: CD4+ T cells from blood. The source is a human donor with juvenile idiopathic arthritis. This chain links TRBV18 with TRBJ2-3, with 8 bases aligning to TRBD2. The CDR3: CASSPPIGGGGDTQYF. CDR3 bases: TGTGCCAGCTCACCACCGATCGGGGGGGGAGGAGATACGCAGTATTTT.